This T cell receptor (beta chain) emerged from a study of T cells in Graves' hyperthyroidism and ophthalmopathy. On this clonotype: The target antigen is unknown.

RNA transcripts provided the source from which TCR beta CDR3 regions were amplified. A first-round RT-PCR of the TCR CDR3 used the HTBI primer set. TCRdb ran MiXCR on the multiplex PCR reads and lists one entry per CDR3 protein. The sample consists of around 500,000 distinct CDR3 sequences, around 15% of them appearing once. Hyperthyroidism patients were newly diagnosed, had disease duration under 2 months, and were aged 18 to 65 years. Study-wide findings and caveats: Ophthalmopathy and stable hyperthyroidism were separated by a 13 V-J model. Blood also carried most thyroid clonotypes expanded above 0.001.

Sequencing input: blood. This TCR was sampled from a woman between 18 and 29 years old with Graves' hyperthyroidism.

CDR3 residues: CASTPGSSNQPQHF. CDR3 nucleotides: TGTGCCAGTACCCCGGGATCATCAAATCAGCCCCAGCATTTT. V gene TRBV19 combines with J gene TRBJ1-5, with D unresolved. CDR1 and CDR2 (germline): LNHDA, SQIVND (reference sequence). The CDR3 sequence is 14 residues long. V gave up 7 bases and J gave up 4 bases, with 14 bases separating them.